This T cell receptor beta chain was recorded in a study of blood T cell repertoires in COVID-19. Overall study context: The United States, Italy and Spain provided the acute and convalescent COVID-19 samples.

The protocol was immunoSEQ multiplex PCR, while the TCRdb copy is restricted to in-frame clones and leaves out a portion. The data show 200,000 or so clones, about four fifths seen once. Seattle-derived patients entered the study during active infection and were followed longitudinally. The V and J ends lost 5 bases and 5 bases respectively, with 10 bases between them. Germline CDR1 and CDR2: SEHNR and FQNEAQ (reference sequence). The CDR3 has 13 residues. The sequence was collected from a woman of 80 years or more with COVID-19, enrolled during active disease. This chain connects TRBV7-9 to TRBJ1-5; D not resolved. Sequencing was done on a sample of peripheral blood. The CDR3 nucleotides are TGTGCCAGCAGCCCCGACATATATCAGCCCCAGCATTTT. It translates to CASSPDIYQPQHF.